This T cell receptor beta chain was identified during a study of T cell responses to AZD1222 COVID-19 vaccine (dated by TCRdb to about 2021). Turning to the overall study: Because spike-specific TCR depth and breadth did not differ between the two schedules, AZD1222 recipients who got a second dose at roughly 4 weeks were pooled with those who got a second dose at roughly 12 weeks. Enrollment into the trials was organized by age into subgroups of 18-55, 56-69 and 70-plus years, and those subgroups contained approximately 160, 26 and 62 TCR-sequenced participants, respectively. TCR sequencing covered fewer than 250 trial participants: roughly 200 given two doses of AZD1222 and some 25 given two doses of MenACWY control vaccine.

V is clipped by 5 bases and J by 4 bases, and the sequence between their germline boundaries is 8 bases long. The CDR3 numbers 12 residues from cysteine through phenylalanine. Kept here is only the CDR3 DNA, which spans 36 bases and is read in frame from base 1. Concerning this clone itself: What antigen it recognizes has not been identified. Base qualities were left out, and no much larger clone turns up one base away.

Summary of the overall study and its limitations: No day 14 peak-response samples were available, so repertoires were characterized only after the peak T cell response. The 56-69-year group was small, and its depth increase did not reach significance, likely because of low power. Participants were mostly white British, with more females than males. The authors suggested clonal diversity may have been underestimated. CD4 TCRs associated with the vaccine covered the entire spike protein, and the dominant responses were in regions 160-218 and 743-854. After two AZD1222 doses, spike-specific TCR breadth and depth were significantly higher than at day 0 and than in MenACWY recipients. Nearly half of unique spike-specific TCRs reportedly recognized epitopes outside regions mutated in the B.1.351 and B.1.1.7 variants. Conclusions about previously exposed vaccinees are limited because only six or seven AZD1222 recipients were SARS-CoV-2 seropositive at baseline.

This specimen's time point label, per the study, means: baseline before first vaccination. The vaccinee samples were drawn from two UK trials, COV001 and COV002, one of which was a single-blind randomized controlled phase 2/3 trial testing AZD1222 (ChAdOx1 nCoV-19) in healthy adults. For TCRbeta chain sequencing, PBMC samples from trial participants were taken at day 0 and at day 28 after the second dose. The CDR3 regions of human TCRbeta chains were analyzed by immunosequencing. The study's own analysis went as follows. TCRs in the repertoires were matched against a reference library of SARS-CoV-2-specific TCRs that had been generated with the MIRA antigen-specificity platform. Breadth was defined as the fraction of unique TCRs that were SARS-CoV-2-associated, and depth was defined as the fraction of total T cells that were SARS-CoV-2-associated. Each spike-specific TCR was assigned to its reactive spike region and to a CD4 or CD8 class using the MIRA data. Log10-transformed breadth and depth values were compared by one-way ANOVA with Sidak's multiple comparisons tests. Sourced from immuneACCESS, this table was stored by TCRdb with only in-frame sequences that have V and J called. A share of the clones is absent; for the studies checked, an unresolved V gene accounts for under half, and the remainder has no known explanation. V, J and clone size derive from that table, while D and trimming were established from the DNA sequence. The sample table holds under 200,000 clones, of which over 90% were seen once. The ten largest clones take up 3% to 5% of the sample.

The sequencing used peripheral blood, collected on day 0 of AZD1222 vaccination. The chain joins TRBV12-3 or TRBV12-4 to TRBJ1-2; a confident D gene designation cannot be given. This TCR was sampled from an adult in good health. The DNA sequence is as follows: TGTGCCAGCAGTCGAGGCCCCTATGGCTACACCTTC. Its translation is CASSRGPYGYTF.